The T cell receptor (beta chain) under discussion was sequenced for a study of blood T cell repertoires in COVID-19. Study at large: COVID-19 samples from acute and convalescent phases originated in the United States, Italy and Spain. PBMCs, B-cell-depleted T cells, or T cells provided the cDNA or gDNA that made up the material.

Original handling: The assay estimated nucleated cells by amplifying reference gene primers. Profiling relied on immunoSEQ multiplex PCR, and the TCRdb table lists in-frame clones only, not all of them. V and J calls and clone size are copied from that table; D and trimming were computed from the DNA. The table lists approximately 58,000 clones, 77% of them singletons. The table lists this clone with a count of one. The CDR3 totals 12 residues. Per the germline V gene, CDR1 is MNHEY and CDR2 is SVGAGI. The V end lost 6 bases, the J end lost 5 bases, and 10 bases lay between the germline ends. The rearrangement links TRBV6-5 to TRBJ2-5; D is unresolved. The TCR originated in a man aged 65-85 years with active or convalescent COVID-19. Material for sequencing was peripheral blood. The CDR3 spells CASSLSWETQYF. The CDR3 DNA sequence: TGTGCCAGCAGCCTAAGTTGGGAGACCCAGTACTTC.